The 32 T cell receptor beta chains below come from one sample, sequenced in a study of blood T cell repertoires in COVID-19. Data came from immunoSEQ multiplex PCR; TCRdb stores just in-frame clones and leaves some out. The profile shows under 300,000 clones, under 95% of them singletons. Sequences were obtained from PBMCs or T cells enriched from blood (not recorded which). The source is a woman younger than 35 who had recovered from COVID-19.

The chain couples TRBV6-5 to TRBJ2-3; 9 nucleotides match TRBD2. Germline V gene data show CDR1 as MNHEY and CDR2 as SVGAGI. J was trimmed by 7 bases and V by 4 bases; bases with no gene match: 3. The CDR3 runs 13 residues. The CDR3 region is CASSSSGGYTQYF. The DNA for the CDR3 is TGTGCCAGCAGTTCCAGCGGGGGGTATACGCAGTATTTT.

The chain uses TRBV9 and TRBJ1-1; TRBD1 agrees at 10 bases. The V gene's germline CDR1 is SGDLS and CDR2 YYNGEE. The CDR3 length is 13 residues. Trimming removed 3 bases from V and 8 bases from J; junction bases left unmatched: 4. CDR3 bases: TGTGCCAGCAGCGAAAGGGGACAGGGGGAAGCTTTCTTT. Amino acids: CASSERGQGEAFF.

The rearrangement joins TRBV2 to TRBJ1-2; D might be TRBD1 (6 bases). Germline assignment: CDR1 SNHLY and CDR2 FYNNEI. The V end lost 10 bases, the J end lost 2 bases, and 8 bases lay between the germline ends. CDR3 length: 11 amino acids. The CDR3 protein is CANTGNYGYTF. CDR3 nucleotide sequence: TGTGCCAACACAGGGAACTATGGCTACACCTTC.

The chain uses TRBV28 and TRBJ2-7; TRBD1 matches at 8 bases. Trimming at V came to 3 bases and at J to 0 bases, leaving 7 bases not matched to a gene. CDR3 size: 16 residues. Germline V CDR1 and CDR2: MDHEN, SYDVKM. The CDR3 region has the DNA TGTGCCAGCAGTTTGTTCGGACAGGGAGGCTCCTACGAGCAGTACTTC. It yields the protein CASSLFGQGGSYEQYF.

The gene calls are TRBV4-1 and TRBJ1-2, with a weak D call TRBD1 (6 bases). Germline CDR1 reads MGHRA; CDR2 reads YSYEKL. With 1 base removed from V and 13 bases from J, the gap between germline ends came to 19 bases. This CDR3 region has 14 residues. The CDR3 region has the DNA TGCGCCAGCAGCCAAGGTGGGGTTTTTTGGGGGCGCACCTTC. Its translation is CASSQGGVFWGRTF.

This clone has a single count. V gene TRBV19 combines with J gene TRBJ1-1; 7 bases align to TRBD1. There are 14 residues in the CDR3. Unmatched junction bases numbered 6, after V lost 3 bases and J lost 5 bases. Germline assignment: CDR1 LNHDA and CDR2 SQIVND (reference sequence). The CDR3 region has the DNA TGTGCCAGTAGTATCGACAGGGTAGGGACTGAAGCTTTCTTT. Translating it yields CASSIDRVGTEAFF.

The rearrangement joins TRBV4-2 to TRBJ2-1; D possibly corresponds to TRBD2 (6 bases). This CDR3 comprises 15 residues. The V end was cut by 0 bases, the J end by 7 bases, with 13 bases between. Per the germline V gene, CDR1 is LGHNA and CDR2 is YNFKEQ. For the CDR3, the DNA is TGTGCCAGCAGCCAAGATCGGGGCCGGGGGAATGAGCAGTTCTTC. This translates into CASSQDRGRGNEQFF.

Comments on this clone: The sample holds other DNA sequences that translate to the same CDR3. The chain has TRBV28 and TRBJ1-2; the match to TRBD1 covers 8 bases. The CDR3 consists of 15 residues. The trim removed 3 bases at V and 0 bases at J, leaving 3 bases unmatched. Germline CDR1 and CDR2: MDHEN and SYDVKM. CDR3 sequence reads: CASSFPTGANYGYTF. The CDR3 DNA reads as TGTGCCAGCAGTTTCCCGACAGGGGCTAACTATGGCTACACCTTC.

The chain employs TRBV6-5 and TRBJ1-2; possibly TRBD1 for D (6 bases). Germline V gives CDR1 MNHEY, CDR2 SVGAGI. The CDR3 length is 15 residues. Trimming cost V 4 bases and J 5 bases, with 17 bases left between them. The CDR3 region is CASSSSGVMGYGYTF. The CDR3 coding sequence is TGTGCCAGCAGTTCTTCAGGGGTAATGGGGTATGGCTACACCTTC.

This clone has more than one count but fewer than ten. This chain uses TRBV5-1 with TRBJ2-3; 8 bases map to TRBD2. Germline-derived CDR1 and CDR2 are SGHRS and YFSETQ. Germline trimming cut 6 bases from V and 6 bases from J; bases unmatched to any gene: 9. This CDR3 contains 14 residues. The CDR3 DNA sequence: TGCGCCAGCAAGCCAGCGGGAGTTCGGGATACGCAGTATTTT. The encoded protein is CASKPAGVRDTQYF.

Concerning this clone: Within the sample, other DNA sequences also encode this same CDR3. The CDR3, as DNA: TGTGCCAGCTCACCGACAGGGAACTATGGCTACACCTTC. It is translated as CASSPTGNYGYTF. The rearrangement uses TRBV18 and TRBJ1-2; 7 bases fit TRBD1. Germline lookup yields CDR1 KGHSH and CDR2 LQKENI. The CDR3 contains 13 residues. The junction had 0 bases not matched to a gene; V was cut back by 3 bases and J by 2 bases. Looking up the rest from reference TRBV18 and TRBJ1-2 gives the full variable domain: NAGVMQNPRHLVRRRGQEARLRCSPMKGHSHVYWYRQLPEEGLKFMVYLQKENIIDESGMPKERFSAEFPKEGPSILRIQQVVRGDSAAYFCASSPTGNYGYTFGSGTRLTVV.

J is TRBJ1-2 and V is TRBV5-1; no firm D call. The CDR3 length is 16 residues. The germline gives CDR1 SGHRS, CDR2 YFSETQ. Trimming pared 4 bases from V and 2 bases from J, leaving 18 bases between. CDR3 sequence reads: CASSPLRGPTNYGYTF. The DNA for the CDR3 is TGCGCCAGCAGCCCCCTCAGAGGGCCTACCAACTATGGCTACACCTTC.

The rearrangement uses TRBV12-3 or TRBV12-4 and TRBJ2-5; D might be TRBD2 (5 bases). Trimming stripped 5 bases from V and 7 bases from J, with 14 bases between. CDR3 size: 13 residues. The CDR3 loop reads CASSLDPRGTQYF. CDR3 coding DNA: TGTGCCAGCAGTCTGGACCCCCGGGGGACCCAGTACTTC.

J is TRBJ2-7 and V is TRBV5-4; D is possibly TRBD2 (5 bases). This CDR3 is built from 15 residues. Per the germline V gene, CDR1 is SGHNT and CDR2 is YYREEE (reference sequence). V lost 4 bases and J lost 6, with 20 bases in between. The CDR3 sequence: CASSPPGPRRPEQYF. In DNA, the CDR3 is TGTGCCAGCAGCCCCCCCGGACCTCGGAGGCCCGAGCAGTACTTC.

J is TRBJ1-6 and V is TRBV5-1; 8 bases are a match to TRBD1. Trimming removed 4 bases from V and 8 bases from J; junction bases left unmatched: 14. This CDR3 has 17 amino acids. In germline, CDR1 is SGHRS, CDR2 YFSETQ. The DNA of the CDR3 is TGCGCCAGCAGCCCTTTCTCCGGACAGGGAATTCATTCACCCCTCCACTTT. Residues: CASSPFSGQGIHSPLHF.

This clone has just one count. The rearrangement uses TRBV4-3 and TRBJ1-2, with 8 bases aligning to TRBD1. This CDR3 comprises 15 residues. CDR1 is LGHNA and CDR2 is YSLEER in the germline V gene. Trimming removed 0 bases from V and 3 bases from J; junction bases left unmatched: 3. CDR3 in DNA: TGCGCCAGCAGCCAAGACTTACAGGGGGACTATGGCTACACCTTC. It translates to CASSQDLQGDYGYTF.

The gene calls are TRBV5-1 and TRBJ1-1; 7 nucleotides line up with TRBD1. Germline-derived CDR1 and CDR2 are SGHRS and YFSETQ. The CDR3 sequence is 16 residues long. After removal of 0 bases from V and 0 bases from J, the junction contained 5 bases not matched to a gene. DNA for the CDR3: TGCGCCAGCAGCTTGGCCAAGGGGGCATTGAACACTGAAGCTTTCTTT. Translated: CASSLAKGALNTEAFF.

The chain joins TRBV14 to TRBJ2-5; 11 nucleotides align to TRBD2. Germline V lookup: CDR1 SGHDN, CDR2 FVKESK. The CDR3 extends over 16 amino acids. V lost 3 bases to trimming and J lost 10 bases; unmatched junction nucleotides: 13. CDR3 sequence: CASSHVGTSGIGDQYF. The CDR3 DNA is TGTGCCAGCAGCCACGTAGGGACTAGCGGCATCGGTGACCAGTACTTC.

The rearrangement joins TRBV7-9 to TRBJ1-1, with 8 bases that match TRBD1. Trimming cost V 10 bases and J 5 bases; bases outside gene matches: 3. Germline loops: CDR1 SEHNR, CDR2 FQNEAQ (reference sequence). The CDR3 totals 11 residues. CDR3 nucleotides: TGTGCCACAGACAGGGGTACTGAAGCTTTCTTT. Translated, it gives CATDRGTEAFF.

The CDR3 nucleotides read TGTGCCAGCAGGGCAGCTTCGGGAGGGGCCAACGTCCTGACTTTC. It codes for CASRAASGGANVLTF. The chain employs TRBV7-9 and TRBJ2-6; a possible D gene is TRBD2 (5 bases). Germline assignment: CDR1 SEHNR and CDR2 FQNEAQ (reference sequence). Deletions cut 6 bases from V and 4 bases from J, with 13 bases between. This CDR3 contains 15 residues.

The V gene is TRBV19, the J gene TRBJ1-2, with TRBD1 matching 10 bases. CDR3 length: 14 amino acids. CDR1 is LNHDA and CDR2 is SQIVND in the germline V gene (reference sequence). V lost 6 bases, J lost 4 bases, and 5 bases stayed unmatched. The CDR3 nucleotides read TGTGCCAGTAGCCGGGACAGGGGATCCTATGGCTACACCTTC. This encodes CASSRDRGSYGYTF.

The table lists this clone with a few counts. This chain joins TRBV5-1 and TRBJ2-5; TRBD1 might be the D (6 bases). This CDR3 region has 17 residues. CDR1 is SGHRS and CDR2 is YFSETQ in the germline V gene. With 0 bases removed from V and 2 bases from J, the gap between germline ends came to 17 bases. CDR3 region: CASSLEAVGAGQETQYF. The CDR3 region has the DNA TGCGCCAGCAGCTTGGAAGCGGTGGGGGCCGGGCAAGAGACCCAGTACTTC.

The chain carries TRBV19 and TRBJ1-2; weak D call: TRBD1 (5 bases). The CDR3 is 15 residues long. In germline, CDR1 is LNHDA, CDR2 SQIVND (reference sequence). V was cut by 5 bases and J by 4 bases, with 17 bases left in between. CDR3 nucleotide sequence: TGTGCCAGTAGTCCTTACTCCCAGGGATCCTATGGCTACACCTTC. Translation: CASSPYSQGSYGYTF.

The CDR3 spells CAISTGTGGTDTQYF. CDR3 in DNA: TGTGCCATCAGTACCGGGACAGGGGGCACAGATACGCAGTATTTT. The chain couples TRBV10-3 to TRBJ2-3, with TRBD1 matching over 10 bases. CDR3 length: 15 residues. The V and J ends lost 5 bases and 1 base, in that order; junction bases with no gene match: 3. Germline lookup yields CDR1 ENHRY and CDR2 SYGVKD.

The chain couples TRBV3-1 (or the pseudogene TRBV3-2) to TRBJ1-2; 7 bases line up with TRBD1. Germline lookup yields CDR1 LGHDT and CDR2 YNNKEL (reference sequence). This CDR3 comprises 16 residues. V dropped 0 bases and J dropped 4; count of bases not matched to a gene: 8. CDR3 amino acids: CASSQDFVGGGYGYTF. The CDR3 coding sequence is TGTGCCAGCAGCCAAGATTTTGTAGGGGGCGGCTATGGCTACACCTTC.

V usage is TRBV5-1 and J usage is TRBJ1-3; possible D gene TRBD1, 5 bases. This CDR3 has 15 residues. V shed 1 base and J shed 3 bases, with 11 bases lying between them. Germline loops: CDR1 SGHRS, CDR2 YFSETQ. In DNA form, the CDR3 reads TGCGCCAGCAGCTTGTCCCCAACAGGTGGAAACACCATATATTTT. Amino acids: CASSLSPTGGNTIYF.

This rearrangement joins TRBV13 to TRBJ1-2; TRBD1 agrees at 9 bases. There are 14 residues in the CDR3. The germline CDR1 and CDR2 sequences are PRHDT and FYEKMQ (reference sequence). Unmatched junction bases numbered 5, after V lost 5 bases and J lost 4 bases. CDR3 DNA sequence: TGTGCCAGCAGCCCGACAGGGGGATTCTATGGCTACACCTTC. Its translation: CASSPTGGFYGYTF. Drawing the rest from reference TRBV13 and TRBJ1-2, the complete variable domain is AAGVIQSPRHLIKEKRETATLKCYPIPRHDTVYWYQQGPGQDPQFLISFYEKMQSDKGSIPDRFSAQQFSDYHSELNMSSLELGDSALYFCASSPTGGFYGYTFGSGTRLTVV.

The V gene is TRBV6-4, the J gene TRBJ1-6; D call uncertain. The CDR3 contains 14 residues. V lost 7 bases and J lost 4, with 11 bases in between. Germline values: CDR1 MRHNA, CDR2 SNTAGT. DNA of the CDR3: TGTGCCAGCATCTGGGCGGGATATAATTCACCCCTCCACTTT. This codes for CASIWAGYNSPLHF.

The chain carries TRBV6-6 and TRBJ2-3, with TRBD2 identical over 7 bases. Per the germline V gene, CDR1 is MNHNY and CDR2 is SVGAGI (reference sequence). V was pared by 7 bases and J by 1 base, with 5 bases of the junction left unmatched. The CDR3 length is 14 residues. This chain's CDR3 is CASTGSGGTDTQYF. DNA for the CDR3: TGTGCCAGCACCGGCAGCGGGGGCACAGATACGCAGTATTTT.

The chain links TRBV4-2 to TRBJ2-7; 11 nucleotides line up with TRBD2. Germline V gene lookup returns CDR1 LGHNA and CDR2 YNFKEQ. This CDR3 spans 16 amino acids. Trimming cost V 0 bases and J 0 bases; bases outside gene matches: 1. CDR3 sequence (DNA): TGTGCCAGCAGCCAAGATGGGACTAGCGGCTCCTACGAGCAGTACTTC. Amino acids: CASSQDGTSGSYEQYF.

The genes are TRBV11-2 and TRBJ2-7; unclear D gene. Germline V CDR1 and CDR2: SGHAT, FQNNGV. This CDR3 is 16 amino acids long. Trimming cost V 6 bases and J 0 bases, with 18 bases left between them. CDR3 sequence reads: CASRHFHGPSSYEQYF. The CDR3 DNA follows: TGTGCCAGCAGACACTTCCATGGGCCCAGCTCCTACGAGCAGTACTTC.

J is TRBJ1-1 and V is TRBV14, with D tentatively TRBD1 (5 bases). The CDR3 is 13 amino acids. Trimming took off 1 base at V and 8 bases at J, with 11 bases between the two ends. Per the germline V gene, CDR1 is SGHDN and CDR2 is FVKESK. CDR3: CASSQAPGREAFF. In DNA, the CDR3 is TGTGCCAGCAGCCAAGCTCCAGGGCGAGAAGCTTTCTTT.